The clone carrying this T cell receptor beta chain was seen only a few times. Its antigen is not known. A second PCR of about 7 to 12 cycles used a sample-barcoded 5' primer and a J-beta primer mix. Each CDR3 protein gets one entry after TCRdb re-called the 5' RACE reads with MiXCR. Of hundreds of thousands of distinct CDR3 sequences in the sample, over 40% were seen once. The CDR3 covers 15 residues. After removal of 5 bases from V and 7 bases from J, the junction contained 7 bases not matched to a gene. The data were obtained in a study of blood T cells in healthy people across ages. Study-wide points: When one million T cells were used, diversity estimates were thought to be underestimates. In the absence of known donor CMV status, changes in expanded clonotypes were possibly confounded. Among T cells, TCR beta diversity per million cells dropped roughly linearly as age rose.

The chain employs TRBV12-3 or TRBV12-4 and TRBJ1-4, with 10 bases fitting TRBD1. Sequenced material: blood. This receptor was identified in a woman older than 75 in good health. CDR3 DNA sequence: TGTGCCAGCAGTCCCCGGGACAGGGGAGGTGAAAAACTGTTTTTT. It specifies CASSPRDRGGEKLFF.